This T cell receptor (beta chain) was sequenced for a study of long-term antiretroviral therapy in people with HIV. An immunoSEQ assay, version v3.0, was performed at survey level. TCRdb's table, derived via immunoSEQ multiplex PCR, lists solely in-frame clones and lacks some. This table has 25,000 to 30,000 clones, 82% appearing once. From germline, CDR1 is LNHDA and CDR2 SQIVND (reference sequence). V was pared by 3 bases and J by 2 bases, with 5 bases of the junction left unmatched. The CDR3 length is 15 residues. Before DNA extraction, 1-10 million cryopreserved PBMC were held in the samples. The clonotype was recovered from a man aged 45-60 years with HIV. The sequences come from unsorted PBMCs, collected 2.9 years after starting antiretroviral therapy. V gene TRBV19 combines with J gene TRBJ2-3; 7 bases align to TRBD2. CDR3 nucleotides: TGTGCCAGTAGTATTGGGGGACTAAACACAGATACGCAGTATTTT. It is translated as CASSIGGLNTDTQYF.